This is a list of T cell receptor beta chains from one sample in a study of T-cell reconstitution after alpha-beta-depleted transplantation in children. TCRdb re-derived calls from the PCR reads in MiXCR, one entry per CDR3 protein. The profile covers 300,000 to 400,000 distinct CDR3 sequences, with around 15% appearing a single time and approximately 38% taken by the ten largest. The material was PBMCs, mostly from graft donor cells, obtained 360 days after TCRalphabeta/CD19-depleted stem cell transplant. These receptors were obtained from a male patient between 2 and 10 years old who had a stem cell transplant for acute lymphoblastic leukemia, so the T cells may come from the graft donor. The CDR3 runs from the conserved cysteine through the conserved F or W. The D gene is left open where the match is weak. Expanded clones get a size class; other rows say once, few or many, or leave the size out.

j_call v_call clone_size d_call cdr3_aa cdr3_nt
TRBJ2-5 TRBV28 many TRBD2 CASSLGGRPETQYF TGTGCCAGCAGTTTAGGCGGGAGGCCGGAGACCCAGTACTTC
TRBJ2-7 TRBV10-3 few TRBD2 CAISEGGSSYEQYF TGTGCCATCAGTGAGGGCGGGAGCTCCTACGAGCAGTACTTC
TRBJ2-3 TRBV14 . TRBD2 CASSQAPYTSGKEDTQYF TGTGCCAGCAGCCAAGCTCCGTATACTAGCGGGAAGGAAGATACGCAGTATTTT
TRBJ2-7 TRBV28 . . CASSLRVPIEQYF TGTGCCAGCAGTCTCAGGGTTCCGATCGAGCAGTACTTC
TRBJ2-4 TRBV7-9 many . CASSFDSSKNIQYF TGTGCCAGCAGCTTTGACAGCTCAAAAAACATTCAGTACTTC
TRBJ1-1 TRBV29-1 . . CSVAGGGTGEAFF TGCAGCGTTGCCGGTGGGGGGACGGGTGAAGCTTTCTTT
TRBJ2-7 TRBV29-1 . TRBD1 CSVGDRKGLAEQYF TGCAGCGTGGGGGACAGAAAAGGGCTAGCCGAGCAGTACTTC
TRBJ2-5 TRBV21-1 few . CASSKEGETQYF TGTGCCAGCAGCAAAGAGGGGGAGACCCAGTACTTC
TRBJ2-5 TRBV27 few TRBD2 CASSYTGGPWETQYF TGTGCCAGCAGTTATACGGGAGGGCCTTGGGAGACCCAGTACTTC
TRBJ2-3 TRBV5-1 few . CASSLGGEATQYF TGCGCCAGCAGCCTGGGGGGCGAGGCTACGCAGTATTTT
TRBJ2-3 TRBV28 few . CASSFLASTDTQYF TGTGCCAGCAGTTTCCTCGCTAGCACAGATACGCAGTATTTT
TRBJ2-1 TRBV7-6 few TRBD2 CASSSAGLAYNEQFF TGTGCCAGCAGCTCAGCGGGACTAGCGTACAATGAGCAGTTCTTC
TRBJ2-1 TRBV20-1 few . CSARGGASGPSYNEQFF TGCAGTGCTAGAGGGGGGGCTAGCGGTCCCTCCTACAATGAGCAGTTCTTC
TRBJ2-1 TRBV10-3 . . CAISGTGNRYEQFF TGTGCCATCAGTGGGACGGGGAATAGGTATGAGCAGTTCTTC
TRBJ2-7 TRBV4-1 many . CASSQEFQEYEQYF TGCGCCAGCAGCCAAGAATTCCAAGAATACGAGCAGTACTTC
TRBJ2-5 TRBV14 once TRBD1 CASSQDPGQGRETQYF TGTGCCAGCAGCCAAGATCCAGGACAGGGACGAGAGACCCAGTACTTC
TRBJ2-1 TRBV28 few . CASSLRDSQFF TGTGCCAGCAGTTTAAGAGACTCGCAGTTCTTC
TRBJ1-5 TRBV6-4 . . CASSDWDKVRNQPQHF TGTGCCAGCAGTGACTGGGACAAAGTACGCAATCAGCCCCAGCATTTT
TRBJ1-3 TRBV4-3 few . CASSQDSFRPSGNTIYF TGCGCCAGCAGCCAAGATTCCTTCAGGCCCTCTGGAAACACCATATATTTT
TRBJ2-7 TRBV3-1 many TRBD1 CASSHLTGGANYEQYF TGTGCCAGCAGCCACCTGACAGGGGGCGCAAACTACGAGCAGTACTTC
TRBJ2-1 TRBV6-2/TRBV6-3 few . CASSPQGWHEQFF TGTGCCAGCAGTCCACAGGGTTGGCATGAGCAGTTCTTC
TRBJ2-6 TRBV4-1 few TRBD1 CASSQEWGQGLSRGGANVLTF TGCGCCAGCAGCCAAGAATGGGGACAGGGGCTTTCTCGGGGTGGGGCCAACGTCCTGACTTTC
TRBJ2-5 TRBV28 . . CASSLERGYETQYF TGTGCCAGCAGTTTGGAACGGGGATATGAGACCCAGTACTTC
TRBJ1-1 TRBV4-1 . . CASSQDQRGGGTEAFF TGCGCCAGCAGCCAAGACCAGCGGGGAGGAGGAACTGAAGCTTTCTTT
TRBJ2-4 TRBV28 . . CASSTEYWDIQYF TGTGCCAGCAGCACTGAATACTGGGACATTCAGTACTTC
TRBJ2-2 TRBV6-2/TRBV6-3 few . CASFRNTGELFF TGTGCCAGCTTTAGGAACACCGGGGAGCTGTTTTTT
TRBJ2-7 TRBV28 many . CASSLGRGPWSYEQYF TGTGCCAGCAGTTTAGGTAGAGGACCTTGGTCCTACGAGCAGTACTTC
TRBJ2-1 TRBV6-1 . . CASSATSYTYNEQFF TGTGCCAGCAGTGCAACTAGTTACACCTACAATGAGCAGTTCTTC
TRBJ2-1 TRBV10-3 . TRBD2 CAVSSGTYNEQFF TGTGCCGTTTCTAGCGGGACCTACAATGAGCAGTTCTTC
TRBJ1-6 TRBV9 many . CASSSSVEEVLHF TGTGCCAGCAGCTCCAGCGTGGAAGAGGTCCTCCACTTT
TRBJ2-2 TRBV24-1 . . CATSGAHVLAGELFF TGTGCCACCAGTGGGGCCCACGTTCTAGCCGGGGAGCTGTTTTTT
TRBJ2-1 TRBV5-5 few . CASSLGLISYNEQFF TGTGCCAGCAGCTTGGGACTGATTTCCTACAATGAGCAGTTCTTC
TRBJ2-7 TRBV6-2/TRBV6-3 few . CASRVETGWTRGRFEQYF TGTGCCAGCAGGGTGGAGACAGGGTGGACCCGGGGGCGCTTCGAGCAGTACTTC
TRBJ1-1 TRBV4-3 few TRBD1 CASSLYRGLVNTEAFF TGCGCCAGCAGCCTCTACAGGGGCCTAGTGAACACTGAAGCTTTCTTT
TRBJ2-3 TRBV6-5 once TRBD1 CASSRGQTQYF TGTGCCAGCAGTCGGGGACAGACGCAGTATTTT
TRBJ2-4 TRBV6-5 . . CASSYSYGQGTKNIQYF TGTGCCAGCAGTTACTCGTATGGGCAGGGGACCAAAAACATTCAGTACTTC
TRBJ2-3 TRBV29-1 . TRBD2 CSVAPSGSLTDTQYF TGCAGCGTTGCCCCTAGCGGGAGTCTAACAGATACGCAGTATTTT
TRBJ2-2 TRBV5-1 few TRBD1 CASSNRTGAGELFF TGCGCCAGCAGCAACAGGACAGGGGCCGGGGAGCTGTTTTTT
TRBJ2-1 TRBV5-1 . . CASSLSGRNNEQFF TGCGCCAGCAGCCTTTCAGGACGTAACAATGAGCAGTTCTTC
TRBJ1-5 TRBV19 . . CASSRGQGNQPQHF TGTGCCAGTAGTAGAGGTCAGGGGAATCAGCCCCAGCATTTT
TRBJ2-7 TRBV12-3/TRBV12-4 . TRBD1 CASSLEGTGTYEQYF TGTGCCAGCAGTTTAGAGGGGACAGGGACCTACGAGCAGTACTTC
TRBJ2-2 TRBV20-1 . TRBD2 CSALGLAGNTGELFF TGCAGTGCTCTGGGACTAGCGGGAAACACCGGGGAGCTGTTTTTT
TRBJ2-1 TRBV4-1 many . CASSQDGGSDNEQFF TGCGCCAGCAGCCAAGATGGGGGGAGTGATAATGAGCAGTTCTTC
TRBJ2-3 TRBV7-2 many TRBD2 CASSLGTSGSGTDTQYF TGTGCCAGCAGCCTCGGGACTAGCGGGAGTGGCACAGATACGCAGTATTTT